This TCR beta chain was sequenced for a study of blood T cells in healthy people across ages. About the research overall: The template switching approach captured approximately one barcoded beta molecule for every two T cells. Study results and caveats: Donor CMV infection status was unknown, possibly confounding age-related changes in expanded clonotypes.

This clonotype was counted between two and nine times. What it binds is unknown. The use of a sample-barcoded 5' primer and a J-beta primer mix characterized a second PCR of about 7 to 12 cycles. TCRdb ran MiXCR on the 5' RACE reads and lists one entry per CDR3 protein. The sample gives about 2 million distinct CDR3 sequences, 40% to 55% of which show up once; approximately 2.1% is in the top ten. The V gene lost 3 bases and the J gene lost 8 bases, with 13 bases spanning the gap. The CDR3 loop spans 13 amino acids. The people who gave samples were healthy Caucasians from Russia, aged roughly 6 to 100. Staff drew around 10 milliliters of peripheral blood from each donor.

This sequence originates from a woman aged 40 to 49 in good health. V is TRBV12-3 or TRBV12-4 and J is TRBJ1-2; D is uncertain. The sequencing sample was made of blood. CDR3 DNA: TGTGCCAGCAGTTTCCGGGAGAGCTGGGGCTACACCTTC. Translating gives CASSFRESWGYTF.